This TCR beta chain emerged from a study of regulatory T cells in long-lasting Graves disease. Per the germline V gene, CDR1 is MNHEY and CDR2 is SVGAGI. V gave up 4 bases and J gave up 3 bases; unmatched junction bases: 13. This CDR3 spans 18 amino acids. Time point indicated: newly diagnosed GD, antithyroid drugs for less than 3 months. Preparation of the TCR library used RNA extracted from PBMCs. The authors built TCR beta libraries using iRepertoire HTBI primers and Arm-PCR of CDR3 regions. TCRdb re-derived calls from the multiplex PCR reads in MiXCR, one entry per CDR3 protein. The sample carries some 560,000 distinct CDR3 sequences, roughly 16% recorded once. These same data were also listed under a study on T cells in Graves' hyperthyroidism and ophthalmopathy.

The rearrangement links TRBV6-5 to TRBJ2-7; 12 nucleotides line up with TRBD2. This clonotype originated in a woman aged 35 to 60 with Graves disease. Specimen: peripheral blood mononuclear cells (PBMCs), collected at new diagnosis, from a patient treated with antithyroid drugs. This CDR3 reads CASSWFLAGGRLVYEQYF. The CDR3, as DNA: TGTGCCAGCAGTTGGTTTCTAGCGGGAGGGCGTCTTGTCTACGAGCAGTACTTC.